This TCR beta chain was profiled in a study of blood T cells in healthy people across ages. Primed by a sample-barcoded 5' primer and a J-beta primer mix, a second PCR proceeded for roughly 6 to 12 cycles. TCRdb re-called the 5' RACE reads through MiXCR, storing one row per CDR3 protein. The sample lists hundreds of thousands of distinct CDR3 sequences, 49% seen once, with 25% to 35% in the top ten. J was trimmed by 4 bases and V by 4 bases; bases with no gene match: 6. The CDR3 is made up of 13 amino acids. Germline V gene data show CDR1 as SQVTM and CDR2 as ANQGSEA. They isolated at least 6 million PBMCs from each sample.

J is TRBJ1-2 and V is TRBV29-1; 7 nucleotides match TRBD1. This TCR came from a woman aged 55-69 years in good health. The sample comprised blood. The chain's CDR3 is CSVGTGVGYGYTF. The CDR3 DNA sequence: TGCAGCGTTGGCACAGGGGTGGGCTATGGCTACACCTTC. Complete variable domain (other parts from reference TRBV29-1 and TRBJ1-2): SAVISQKPSRDICQRGTSLTIQCQVDSQVTMMFWYRQQPGQSLTLIATANQGSEATYESGFVIDKFPISRPNLTFSTLTVSNMSPEDSSIYLCSVGTGVGYGYTFGSGTRLTVV.